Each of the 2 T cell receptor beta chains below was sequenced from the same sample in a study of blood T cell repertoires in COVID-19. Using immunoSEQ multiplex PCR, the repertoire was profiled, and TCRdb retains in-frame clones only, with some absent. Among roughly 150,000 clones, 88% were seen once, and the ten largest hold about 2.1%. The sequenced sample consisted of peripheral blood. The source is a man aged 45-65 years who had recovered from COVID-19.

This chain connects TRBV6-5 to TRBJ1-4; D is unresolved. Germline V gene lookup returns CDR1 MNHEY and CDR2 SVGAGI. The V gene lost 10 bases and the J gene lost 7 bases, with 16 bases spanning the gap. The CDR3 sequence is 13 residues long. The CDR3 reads CATPGGIGEKLFF. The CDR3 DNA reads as TGTGCCACTCCCGGAGGGATCGGTGAAAAACTGTTTTTT.

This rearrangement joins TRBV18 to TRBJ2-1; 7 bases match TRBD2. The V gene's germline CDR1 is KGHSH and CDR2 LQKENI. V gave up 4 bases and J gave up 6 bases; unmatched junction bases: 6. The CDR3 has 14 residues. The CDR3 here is CASSLAGVTNEQFF. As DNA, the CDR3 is TGTGCCAGCTCACTCGCGGGGGTTACCAATGAGCAGTTCTTC.